These 6 T cell receptor beta chains came from one sample sequenced in a study of human T cells and chemical hapten exposure. TCRdb passed the RACE reads through MiXCR, listing each CDR3 protein once. This table has about 85,000 distinct CDR3 sequences, 8.5% appearing once. Time point in this sample: pre-sensitization, week 0. Treatment: therapeutic diphenylcyclopropenone sensitization with weekly scalp DPC. This material consisted of whole blood, taken in connection with sensitization to the hapten diphenylcyclopropenone (DPC). The receptors were sampled from a man in his forties with alopecia areata. Some clones in this sample may be carry-over from other donors' samples.

This clonotype came up once. This may be a read error: a much more frequent sequence differs by one nucleotide. The chain combines TRBV12-3 or TRBV12-4 with TRBJ1-1; D remains unclear. Trimming stripped 3 bases from V and 10 bases from J, with 15 bases between. The CDR3 is 13 amino acids. The CDR3, as DNA: TGTGCCAGCAGTTTGACCAAATCAACGGGAGCTTTCTTT. It codes for CASSLTKSTGAFF.

This clonotype has a count of ten or more. The gene calls are TRBV20-1 and TRBJ1-6, with 10 bases lining up with TRBD1. This CDR3 has 16 residues. Losses at the gene ends were 5 bases for V and 5 bases for J; bases not matched to a gene: 9. In germline, CDR1 is DFQATT, CDR2 SNEGSKA (reference sequence). The CDR3 DNA sequence: TGCAGTGCTTTGAACTTAGGGACAGGGGATAATTCACCCCTCCACTTT. It specifies CSALNLGTGDNSPLHF.

This clonotype has at least ten counts. The chain carries TRBV12-3 or TRBV12-4 and TRBJ2-1, with D perhaps matching TRBD1 (5 bases). The CDR3 is made up of 13 amino acids. Trimming removed 1 base at V and 9 bases at J, with 10 bases between. The CDR3 DNA reads TGTGCCAGCAGTTTAGAATCCGACAGTGAGCAGTTCTTC. It encodes CASSLESDSEQFF.

This clonotype was counted a few times. The gene calls are TRBV6-1 and TRBJ2-2; 8 bases are a match to TRBD2. V lost 9 bases, J lost 1 base, and 7 bases stayed unmatched. Per the germline V gene, CDR1 is MNHNS and CDR2 is SASEGT. There are 15 residues in the CDR3. The CDR3 DNA is TGTGCCAGAGGTAGCGGGATAGGGAACACCGGGGAGCTGTTTTTT. Residues: CARGSGIGNTGELFF.

The chain combines TRBV12-3 or TRBV12-4 with TRBJ2-3, with D perhaps TRBD2 (6 bases). The V end lost 5 bases, the J end lost 0 bases, and 15 bases lay between the germline ends. The CDR3 is 16 residues long. This chain's CDR3 is CASSPMAGSSTDTQYF. CDR3 bases: TGTGCCAGCAGTCCCATGGCGGGGTCTAGCACAGATACGCAGTATTTT.

Ten or more counts support this clonotype. The chain uses TRBV20-1 and TRBJ2-1; D is possibly TRBD1 or TRBD2 (5 bases each). In germline, CDR1 is DFQATT, CDR2 SNEGSKA (reference sequence). Trimming shortened V by 5 bases and J by 10 bases, and 24 bases separated the two germline ends. The CDR3 loop spans 15 amino acids. The DNA of the CDR3 is TGCAGTGCTTCCCTCCCGGGACGAACAAGGGGAGAGCAGTTCTTC. Its protein is CSASLPGRTRGEQFF.